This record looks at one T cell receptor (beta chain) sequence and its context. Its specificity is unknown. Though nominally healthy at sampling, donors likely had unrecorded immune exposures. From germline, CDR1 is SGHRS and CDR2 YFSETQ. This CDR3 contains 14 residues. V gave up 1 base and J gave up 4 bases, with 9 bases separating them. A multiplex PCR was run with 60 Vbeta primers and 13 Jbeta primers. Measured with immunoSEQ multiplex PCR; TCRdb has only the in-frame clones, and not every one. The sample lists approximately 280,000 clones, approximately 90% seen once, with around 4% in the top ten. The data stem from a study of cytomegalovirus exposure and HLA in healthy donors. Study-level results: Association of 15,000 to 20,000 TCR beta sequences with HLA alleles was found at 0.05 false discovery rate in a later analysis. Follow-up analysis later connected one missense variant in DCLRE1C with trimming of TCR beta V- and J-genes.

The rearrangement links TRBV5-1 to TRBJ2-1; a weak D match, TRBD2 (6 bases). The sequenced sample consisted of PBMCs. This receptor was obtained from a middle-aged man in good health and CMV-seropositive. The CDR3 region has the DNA TGCGCCAGCAGCTTGCTGGAGGGTTACAATGAGCAGTTCTTC. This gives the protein CASSLLEGYNEQFF. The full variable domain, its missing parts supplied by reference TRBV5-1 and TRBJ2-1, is KAGVTQTPRYLIKTRGQQVTLSCSPISGHRSVSWYQQTPGQGLQFLFEYFSETQRNKGNFPGRFSGRQFSNSRSEMNVSTLELGDSALYLCASSLLEGYNEQFFGPGTRLTVL.